The clone carrying this TCR beta chain was found many times. What it binds is unknown. Germline lookup yields CDR1 SEHNR and CDR2 FQNEAQ (reference sequence). The CDR3 is 17 amino acids. V shed 5 bases, J shed 1 base, and the junction held 12 bases outside the gene matches. This sample is drawn from a study of T-cell memory formation after mild COVID-19. Study-level information: Most TCR clusters belonged to a single donor.

The authors produced TCR alpha and TCR beta cDNA libraries with sample barcodes and UMIs by 5'RACE using constant-segment primers. TCRdb reprocessed the 5' RACE reads via MiXCR and lists one record per CDR3 protein. The sample includes approximately 270,000 distinct CDR3 sequences, roughly 17% of them seen just once. Overall study results and limits: Contracting clones, day 15 to 85, had balanced CD4/CD8, and later expanders favored CD4+.

The V and J genes are TRBV7-9 and TRBJ2-5; TRBD1 aligns across 8 bases. Sequenced: PBMCs or a T cell subset sorted from them (not recorded which). The TCR comes from a man aged 18 to 30 who had mild COVID-19 (a few samples of this study predate the infection). Cell type and time point are not known. The CDR3 loop is CASSPPGGTISQETQYF. The CDR3 nucleotides are TGTGCCAGCAGCCCCCCAGGGGGCACCATCTCCCAAGAGACCCAGTACTTC. The complete variable domain, with remaining parts taken from reference TRBV7-9 and TRBJ2-5, reads DTGVSQNPRHKITKRGQNVTFRCDPISEHNRLYWYRQTLGQGPEFLTYFQNEAQLEKSRLLSDRFSAERPKGSFSTLEIQRTEQGDSAMYLCASSPPGGTISQETQYFGPGTRLLVL.